This TCR beta chain was sequenced for a study of CD8+CD57+ T cells in acquired aplastic anemia. Study results and caveats: Overlap between patients and controls comprised twenty-nine CD8+ CDR3 sequences.

By flow cytometry, patients selected for sequencing had shown an expansion of CD8+CD57+ cells. Genomic DNA, serving as template, underwent TCR beta VDJ and CDR3 profiling. TCRdb re-called the reads through MiXCR, storing one row per CDR3 protein. Among about 200,000 distinct CDR3 sequences listed, about 62% were seen once. Turning to this clonotype: Its antigen is unidentified. One end of the junction varies from germline; a read error may be responsible.

The sequenced sample was sorted CD4+, CD8+, or CD8+CD57+ T cells (not recorded which) from PBMCs. The origin of this receptor is a human donor with aplastic anemia.

The chain's CDR3 is CGVRGLYTDTQYF. CDR3 DNA: TGCGGCGTGCGGGGCTTATACACAGATACGCAGTATTTT. This rearrangement joins TRBV29-1 to TRBJ2-3, with D possibly matching TRBD2 (6 bases). The V gene's germline CDR1 is SQVTM and CDR2 ANQGSEA. The CDR3 is 13 amino acids.